The clone carrying this TCR beta chain has ten or more counts. What it recognizes is unknown. The CDR3 sequence is 14 residues long. The germline V and J ends were trimmed by 6 bases and 5 bases, with 20 bases remaining between them. The V gene's germline CDR1 is DFQATT and CDR2 SNEGSKA (reference sequence). The source material, RNA transcripts, was used to amplify TCR beta CDR3 regions. Carried out on the TCR CDR3, a first-round RT-PCR used the HTBI primer set. One entry per CDR3 protein results from TCRdb running MiXCR on the multiplex PCR reads. Of 300,000 to 450,000 distinct CDR3 sequences in the sample, approximately 15% are singletons; the top ten hold 32%. Exclusion of patients followed from uncontrolled infection, other autoimmune disease, pregnancy or lactation. The data derive from a study of T cells in Graves' hyperthyroidism and ophthalmopathy. Study-wide points: Median prediction lead before ophthalmopathy onset was 6.5 months with the model.

This chain uses TRBV20-1 with TRBJ2-7; D is uncertain. The TCR was taken from a woman in her thirties with Graves' hyperthyroidism. Material: blood. The CDR3 is CSAHTAPLGDEQYF. The CDR3 coding sequence is TGCAGTGCACATACAGCGCCACTCGGAGACGAGCAGTACTTC.